This TCR beta chain was retrieved from a study of blood T cells in healthy people across ages. Regarding the study as a whole: Long-lived donors exceeded aged donors in naive CD4+ cells and diversity. A conclusive naive versus antigen-experienced comparison was prevented by the unsorted PBMCs.

This clonotype was detected a few times. Antigen unknown. The CDR3 totals 18 residues. Per germline, CDR1 MNHEY and CDR2 SMNVEV (reference sequence). The trim removed 2 bases at V and 4 bases at J, leaving 9 bases unmatched. A second roughly 6 to 12 cycle PCR used barcoded and J-beta primers. TCRdb re-called the 5' RACE reads with MiXCR, one entry per CDR3 protein. There are about 730,000 distinct CDR3 sequences in the sample; about 40% occur only once, and under 25% lies in the top ten. This chain links TRBV27 with TRBJ2-1; 12 bases fit TRBD2. The sample was blood. This clonotype was obtained from an older woman in good health. The CDR3 spells CASSLEALTSGGYNEQFF. The DNA for the CDR3 is TGTGCCAGCAGTTTAGAGGCCCTGACTAGCGGGGGTTACAATGAGCAGTTCTTC.